These T cell receptor beta chains were read from a single sample in a study of T cell responses to AZD1222 COVID-19 vaccine. Only in-frame clones appear in the TCRdb table, and some are missing; sequencing was by immunoSEQ multiplex PCR. Counted here are 98,000 or so clones, 85% to 90% occurring once; the ten biggest clones make up 3% to 4%. The sequencing here drew on peripheral blood, taken on day 0 of AZD1222 vaccination. The receptors stem from an adult in good health. Each CDR3 is given with its conserved first and last residue. A D gene is named only where the DNA matches it firmly. Clone size is not always given. Where it is, it says once, few, many or a class for expanded clones.

clone_size j_call d_call v_call cdr3_nt cdr3_aa
NA TRBJ2-1 NA TRBV5-1 TGCGCCAGCAGCTTGGATCAGGGCTGGCGTGAGCAGTTCTTC CASSLDQGWREQFF
NA TRBJ1-5 NA TRBV24-1 TGTGCCACCAGGGGGGCCCTTTCGTCGATCCCTGATCAGCCCCAGCATTTT CATRGALSSIPDQPQHF
NA TRBJ2-3 TRBD2 TRBV3-1/TRBV3-2 TGTGCCAGCAGCCGGGATCTAGCGGGGGCCGATACGCAGTATTTT CASSRDLAGADTQYF
NA TRBJ2-1 NA TRBV29-1 TGCAGCGTTGGCCACCACTCCTACAATGAGCAGTTCTTC CSVGHHSYNEQFF
NA TRBJ1-5 NA TRBV28 TGTGCCAGCAGTTTATCCCCCTCTGGACAGATTCATAGCAATCAGCCCCAGCATTTT CASSLSPSGQIHSNQPQHF
NA TRBJ2-5 NA TRBV3-1/TRBV3-2 TGTGCCAGCAGCCAAGCGGGACTTGAGACCCAGTACTTC CASSQAGLETQYF
NA TRBJ2-3 NA TRBV20-1 TGCAGTGCTAGTGAGAACACAGATACGCAGTATTTT CSASENTDTQYF
few TRBJ1-3 TRBD1 TRBV7-8 TGTGCCAGCAGCCCGGGACAGCTCATCTCTGGAAACACCATATATTTT CASSPGQLISGNTIYF
NA TRBJ2-1 NA TRBV20-1 TGCAGTGCTAGTGGGGGTTCCTCCTACAATGAGCAGTTCTTC CSASGGSSYNEQFF
NA TRBJ2-7 TRBD1 TRBV6-6 TGTGCCAGCAGGACCGGACAGGGCTTATACGAGCAGTACTTC CASRTGQGLYEQYF
NA TRBJ1-1 NA TRBV14 TGTGCCAGCAGCCAAGGACCGGGCAGAGAAGCCTTCTTT CASSQGPGREAFF
NA TRBJ1-2 TRBD1 TRBV6-2/TRBV6-3 TGTGCCAGCAGTATGACCGGGACAGCCACTAACTATGGCTACACCTTC CASSMTGTATNYGYTF
NA TRBJ2-5 NA TRBV7-8 TGTGCCAGCAGCACAGACGGACAGAGACAAGAGACCCAGTACTTC CASSTDGQRQETQYF
NA TRBJ1-2 NA TRBV5-1 TGCGCCAGCAGCTCAGTCGGGGCTTTGGGCTACACCTTC CASSSVGALGYTF
NA TRBJ1-1 NA TRBV11-2 TGTGCCAGCAGCGATATCATCGGGCCAAAAGGCACTGAAGCTTTCTTT CASSDIIGPKGTEAFF
few TRBJ2-7 NA TRBV3-1/TRBV3-2 TGTGCCAGCAGCCAAGAAGACGGGGTCCGGCAGTACTTC CASSQEDGVRQYF
NA TRBJ1-1 NA TRBV6-5 TGTGCCAGCAGTTACGGGTCGACAGGTGGGAACACTGAAGCTTTCTTT CASSYGSTGGNTEAFF
NA TRBJ2-7 TRBD1 TRBV9 TGTGCCAGCAGCCCTAATGGACAGGGGCAGTACTTC CASSPNGQGQYF
NA TRBJ1-2 NA TRBV4-2 TGTGCCAGCAGCCAAGCACAGAGCTATGGCTACACCTTC CASSQAQSYGYTF
once TRBJ1-4 NA TRBV7-9 TGTGCCAGCAGCTTAGGGGGTTCTAATGAAAAACTGTTTTTT CASSLGGSNEKLFF
NA TRBJ2-7 TRBD2 TRBV19 TGTGCCAGTAGTATGTCAGGAGCGGGGTTCTCCTACGAGCAGTACTTC CASSMSGAGFSYEQYF
NA TRBJ2-1 TRBD2 TRBV4-1 TGCGCCAGCAGCCAACCGGTAGCGGGGGGTCATGAGCAGTTCTTC CASSQPVAGGHEQFF
few TRBJ1-5 TRBD1 TRBV24-1 TGTGCCACCAGTGACACGGGACAGGGGAAAGACCAGCCCCAGCATTTT CATSDTGQGKDQPQHF
few TRBJ2-7 TRBD1 TRBV24-1 TGTGCCACCAGTGAAACCGGACAGGGTACCTCCGAGCAGTACTTC CATSETGQGTSEQYF
few TRBJ1-2 NA TRBV18 TGTGCCAGCTCACCCCCGAGGGCGACAGAATATGGCTACACCTTC CASSPPRATEYGYTF
NA TRBJ1-4 TRBD1 TRBV5-1 TGCGCCAGCAGCATAGGACAGGGTGAAAAACTGTTTTTT CASSIGQGEKLFF
NA TRBJ1-6 NA TRBV12-2 TGTGCAAGTCGCTTTGGACAGGGGGGGGATTCACCCCTCCACTTT CASRFGQGGDSPLHF
NA TRBJ1-5 NA TRBV3-1/TRBV3-2 TGTGCCAGCAGCCAAGCCGCTTATAGCAATCAGCCCCAGCATTTT CASSQAAYSNQPQHF
NA TRBJ2-1 NA TRBV21-1 TGTGCCAGCAGCGCCCGGACTAGCGGACTGTACAATGAGCAGTTCTTC CASSARTSGLYNEQFF
NA TRBJ1-2 TRBD1 TRBV6-5 TGTGCCAGCAGTACTGGACAGGGTGTCGATGGCTACACCTTC CASSTGQGVDGYTF
NA TRBJ2-5 TRBD2 TRBV4-2 TGTGCCAGCAGCCAAGATCGGCTAGCGGGGGGGCTGGGGGAGACCCAGTACTTC CASSQDRLAGGLGETQYF
NA TRBJ1-1 NA TRBV3-1/TRBV3-2 TGTGCCAGCAGCCTGTACGGGGGGGAGACTGAAGCTTTCTTT CASSLYGGETEAFF
NA TRBJ2-3 NA TRBV10-3 TGTGCCATCAGTGGGTCATACGGTAGCACAGATACGCAGTATTTT CAISGSYGSTDTQYF
NA TRBJ1-6 NA TRBV3-1/TRBV3-2 TGTGCCAGCAGCCAAAACCCGGATCGGTCACCCCTCCACTTT CASSQNPDRSPLHF
NA TRBJ1-2 TRBD1 TRBV11-2 TGTGCCAGCAGCTTAGGGACAGGGCCAGGAGGCTACACCTTC CASSLGTGPGGYTF
NA TRBJ1-2 NA TRBV20-1 TGCAGTGCTAGAGATGAGCCCCGCTACACCTTC CSARDEPRYTF
NA TRBJ1-2 NA TRBV6-5 TGTGCCAGCAGCCTCAGGTCCGACTCAAACTATGGCTACACCTTC CASSLRSDSNYGYTF
NA TRBJ1-2 NA TRBV7-3 TGTGCCAGCAGCCAGGGCAGTGGGGCCTATGGCTACACCTTC CASSQGSGAYGYTF
NA TRBJ2-7 NA TRBV5-4 TGTGCCAGCAGCTCCGGGACGGTCACCTACGAGCAGTACTTC CASSSGTVTYEQYF
NA TRBJ2-2 NA TRBV28 TGTGCCAGCAGTTTAGGGACCGTCCACGGGGAGCTGTTTTTT CASSLGTVHGELFF